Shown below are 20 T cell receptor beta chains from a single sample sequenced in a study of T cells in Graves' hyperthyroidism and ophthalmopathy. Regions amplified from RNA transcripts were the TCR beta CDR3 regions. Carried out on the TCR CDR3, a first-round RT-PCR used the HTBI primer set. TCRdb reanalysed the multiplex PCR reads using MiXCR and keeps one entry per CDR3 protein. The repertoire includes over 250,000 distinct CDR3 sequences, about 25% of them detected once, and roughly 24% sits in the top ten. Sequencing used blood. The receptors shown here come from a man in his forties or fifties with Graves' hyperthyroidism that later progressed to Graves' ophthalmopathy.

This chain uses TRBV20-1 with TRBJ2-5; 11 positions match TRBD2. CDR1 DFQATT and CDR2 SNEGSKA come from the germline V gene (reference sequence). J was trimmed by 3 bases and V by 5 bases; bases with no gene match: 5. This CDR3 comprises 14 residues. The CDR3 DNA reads TGCAGTGCTGACATGACTAGCGGGAAAGAGACCCAGTACTTC. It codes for CSADMTSGKETQYF.

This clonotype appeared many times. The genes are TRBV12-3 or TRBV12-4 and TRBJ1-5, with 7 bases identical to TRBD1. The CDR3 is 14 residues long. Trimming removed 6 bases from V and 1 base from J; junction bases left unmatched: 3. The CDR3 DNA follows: TGTGCCAGCAGAGCGGACAGGAGCAATCAGCCCCAGCATTTT. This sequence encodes CASRADRSNQPQHF.

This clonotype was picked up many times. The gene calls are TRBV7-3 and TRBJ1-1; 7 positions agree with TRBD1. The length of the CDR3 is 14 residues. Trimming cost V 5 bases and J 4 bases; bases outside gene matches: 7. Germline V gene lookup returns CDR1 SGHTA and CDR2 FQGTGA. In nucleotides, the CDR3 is TGTGCCAGCAGCCAGGTCCACAGGGGCACTGAAGCTTTCTTT. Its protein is CASSQVHRGTEAFF.

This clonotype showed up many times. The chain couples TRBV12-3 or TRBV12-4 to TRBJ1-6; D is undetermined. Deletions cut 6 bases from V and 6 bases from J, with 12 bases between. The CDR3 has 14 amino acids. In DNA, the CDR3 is TGTGCCAGCAGCTTCCTGGGTGGTAATTCACCCCTCCACTTT. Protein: CASSFLGGNSPLHF.

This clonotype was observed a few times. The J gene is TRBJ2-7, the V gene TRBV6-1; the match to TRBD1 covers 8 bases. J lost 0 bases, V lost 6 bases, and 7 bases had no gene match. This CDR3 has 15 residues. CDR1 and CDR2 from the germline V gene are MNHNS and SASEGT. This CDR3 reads CASRTDRGNSYEQYF. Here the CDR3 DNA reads TGTGCCAGCAGAACCGACAGGGGAAACTCCTACGAGCAGTACTTC.

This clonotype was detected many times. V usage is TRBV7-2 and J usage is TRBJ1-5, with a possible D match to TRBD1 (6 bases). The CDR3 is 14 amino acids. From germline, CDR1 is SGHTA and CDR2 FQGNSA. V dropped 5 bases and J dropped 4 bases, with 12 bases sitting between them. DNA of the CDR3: TGTGCCAGCAGCCTCCTTGGACAGAATCAGCCCCAGCATTTT. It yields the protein CASSLLGQNQPQHF.

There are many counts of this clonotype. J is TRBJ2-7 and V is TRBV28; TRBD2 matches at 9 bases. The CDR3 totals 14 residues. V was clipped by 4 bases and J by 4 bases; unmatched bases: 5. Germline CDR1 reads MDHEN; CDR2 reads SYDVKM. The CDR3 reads CASSSREGPYEQYF. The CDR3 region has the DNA TGTGCCAGCAGTTCGCGGGAGGGCCCATACGAGCAGTACTTC.

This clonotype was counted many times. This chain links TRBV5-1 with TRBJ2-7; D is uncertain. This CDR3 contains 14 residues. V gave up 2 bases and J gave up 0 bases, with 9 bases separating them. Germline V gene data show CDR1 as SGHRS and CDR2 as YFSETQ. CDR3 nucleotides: TGCGCCAGCAGCTTTGATACAGCCTCCTACGAGCAGTACTTC. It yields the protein CASSFDTASYEQYF.

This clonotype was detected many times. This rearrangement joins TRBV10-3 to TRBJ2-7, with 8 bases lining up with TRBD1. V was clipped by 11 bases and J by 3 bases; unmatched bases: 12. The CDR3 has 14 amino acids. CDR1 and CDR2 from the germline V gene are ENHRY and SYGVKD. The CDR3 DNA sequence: TGTGCCGCCTCAGCTGGGACAGGCGTCTACGAGCAGTACTTC. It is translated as CAASAGTGVYEQYF.

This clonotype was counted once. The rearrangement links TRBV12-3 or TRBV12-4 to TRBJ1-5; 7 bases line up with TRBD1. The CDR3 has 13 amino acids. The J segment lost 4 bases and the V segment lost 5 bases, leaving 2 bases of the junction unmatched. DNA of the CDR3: TGTGCCAGCAGTAAGGGACAGAATCAGCCCCAGCATTTT. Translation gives CASSKGQNQPQHF.

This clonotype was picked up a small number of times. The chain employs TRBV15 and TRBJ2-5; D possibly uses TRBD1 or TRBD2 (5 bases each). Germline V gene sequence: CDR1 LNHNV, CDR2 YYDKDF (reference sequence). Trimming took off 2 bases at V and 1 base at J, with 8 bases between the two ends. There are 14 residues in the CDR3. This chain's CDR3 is CATSRPGGQETQYF. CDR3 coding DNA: TGTGCCACCAGCAGACCTGGGGGCCAAGAGACCCAGTACTTC.

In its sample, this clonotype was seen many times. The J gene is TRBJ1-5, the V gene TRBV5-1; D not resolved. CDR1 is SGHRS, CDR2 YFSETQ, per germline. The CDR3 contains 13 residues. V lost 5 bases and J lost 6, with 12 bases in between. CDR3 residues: CASSSGWGQPQHF. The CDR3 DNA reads TGCGCCAGCAGTTCAGGTTGGGGTCAGCCCCAGCATTTT.

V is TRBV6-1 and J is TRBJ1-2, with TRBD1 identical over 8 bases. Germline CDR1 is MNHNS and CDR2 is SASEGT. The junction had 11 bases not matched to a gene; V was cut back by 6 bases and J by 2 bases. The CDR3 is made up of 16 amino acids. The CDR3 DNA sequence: TGTGCCAGCAGCCTTAACGCCGGGACAGGAAACTATGGCTACACCTTC. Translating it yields CASSLNAGTGNYGYTF.

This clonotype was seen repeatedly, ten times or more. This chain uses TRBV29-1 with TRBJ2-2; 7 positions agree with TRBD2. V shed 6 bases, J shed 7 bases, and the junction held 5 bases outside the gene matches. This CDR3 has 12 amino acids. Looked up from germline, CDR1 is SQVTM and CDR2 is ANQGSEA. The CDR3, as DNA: TGCAGCGTCCCAGAGCGGGACGGGGAGCTGTTTTTT. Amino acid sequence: CSVPERDGELFF.

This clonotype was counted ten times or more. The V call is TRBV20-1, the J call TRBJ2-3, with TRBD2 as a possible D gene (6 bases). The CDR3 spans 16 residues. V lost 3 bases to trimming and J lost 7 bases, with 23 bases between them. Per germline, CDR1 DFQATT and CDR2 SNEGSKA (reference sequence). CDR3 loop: CSARAPGGSRKNTQYF. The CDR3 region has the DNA TGCAGTGCTAGGGCCCCTGGGGGGAGTCGAAAAAATACGCAGTATTTT.

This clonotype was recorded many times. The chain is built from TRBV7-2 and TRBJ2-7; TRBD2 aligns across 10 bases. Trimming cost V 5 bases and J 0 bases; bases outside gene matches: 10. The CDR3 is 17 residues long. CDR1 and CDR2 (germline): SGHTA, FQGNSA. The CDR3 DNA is TGTGCCAGCAGCCAACAATGGGGACTAGCGCTCTCCTACGAGCAGTACTTC. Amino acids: CASSQQWGLALSYEQYF.

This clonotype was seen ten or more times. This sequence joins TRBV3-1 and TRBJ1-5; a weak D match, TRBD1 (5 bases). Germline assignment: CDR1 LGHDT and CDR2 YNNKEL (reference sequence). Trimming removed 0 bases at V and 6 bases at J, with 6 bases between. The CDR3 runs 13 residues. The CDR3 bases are TGTGCCAGCAGCCAAGATGGGGGTCAGCCCCAGCATTTT. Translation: CASSQDGGQPQHF.

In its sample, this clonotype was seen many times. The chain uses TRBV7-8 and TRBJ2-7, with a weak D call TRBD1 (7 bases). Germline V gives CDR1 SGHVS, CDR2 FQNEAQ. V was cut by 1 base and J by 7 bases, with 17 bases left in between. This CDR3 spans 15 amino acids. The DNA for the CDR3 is TGTGCCAGCAGCTTAGGGGCGGGACAGATCGGGGAGCAGTACTTC. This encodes CASSLGAGQIGEQYF.

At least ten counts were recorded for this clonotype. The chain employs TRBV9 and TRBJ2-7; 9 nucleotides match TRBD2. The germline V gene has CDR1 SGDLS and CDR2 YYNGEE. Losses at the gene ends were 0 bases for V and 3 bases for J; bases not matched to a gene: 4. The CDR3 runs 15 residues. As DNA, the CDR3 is TGTGCCAGCAGCGTAGATCCTAGCGGGGACTACGAGCAGTACTTC. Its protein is CASSVDPSGDYEQYF.

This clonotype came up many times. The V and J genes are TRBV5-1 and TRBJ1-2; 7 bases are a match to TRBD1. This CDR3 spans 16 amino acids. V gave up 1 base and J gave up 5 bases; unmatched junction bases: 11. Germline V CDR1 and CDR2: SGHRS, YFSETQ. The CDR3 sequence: CASSLPPGTETYGYTF. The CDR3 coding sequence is TGCGCCAGCAGCTTGCCGCCCGGGACAGAGACGTATGGCTACACCTTC.